The entry below describes one T cell receptor (beta chain). Amplified material comprised TCR beta CDR3 regions derived from RNA transcripts. A first-round RT-PCR used HTBI primers, followed by a second-round multiplex PCR. TCRdb re-called the multiplex PCR reads with MiXCR, one entry per CDR3 protein. The table records about 550,000 distinct CDR3 sequences, 39% of them present only once. The source of the sample is a study of Graves' ophthalmopathy and Graves' hyperthyroidism. Study summary: In this cohort's terms, stable hyperthyroidism meant no ophthalmopathy by 18 months of follow-up.

Sequencing input: peripheral blood or thyroid tissue (not recorded which). This clonotype was sampled from an adult man with Graves' hyperthyroidism.

The CDR3 region has the DNA TGTGCCAGCCTCTCCCCCGGGACAGGGGAAAATCAGCCCCAGCATTTT. Translating it yields CASLSPGTGENQPQHF. This rearrangement joins TRBV12-3 or TRBV12-4 to TRBJ1-5; 10 bases align to TRBD1. Trimming took 8 bases from V and 4 from J; bases not matched to a gene: 11. The CDR3 runs 16 residues.